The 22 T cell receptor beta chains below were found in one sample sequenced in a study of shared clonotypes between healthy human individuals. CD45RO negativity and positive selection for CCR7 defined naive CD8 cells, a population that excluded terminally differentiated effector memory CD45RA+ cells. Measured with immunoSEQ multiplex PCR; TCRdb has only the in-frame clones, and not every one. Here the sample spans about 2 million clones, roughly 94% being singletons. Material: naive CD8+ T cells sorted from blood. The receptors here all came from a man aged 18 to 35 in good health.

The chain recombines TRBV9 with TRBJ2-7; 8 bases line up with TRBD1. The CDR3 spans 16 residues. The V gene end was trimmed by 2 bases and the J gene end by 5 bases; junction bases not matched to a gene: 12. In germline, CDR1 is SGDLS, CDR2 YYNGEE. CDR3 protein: CASSVNRETGVDEQYF. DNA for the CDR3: TGTGCCAGCAGCGTCAACCGTGAGACAGGGGTTGACGAGCAGTACTTC.

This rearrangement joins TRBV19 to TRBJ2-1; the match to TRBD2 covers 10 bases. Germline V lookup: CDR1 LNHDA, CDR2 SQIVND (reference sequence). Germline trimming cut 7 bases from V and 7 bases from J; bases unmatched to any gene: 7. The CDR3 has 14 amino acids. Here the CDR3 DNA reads TGTGCCAGTAATCCCGGGACTAGCGTGAATGAGCAGTTCTTC. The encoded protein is CASNPGTSVNEQFF.

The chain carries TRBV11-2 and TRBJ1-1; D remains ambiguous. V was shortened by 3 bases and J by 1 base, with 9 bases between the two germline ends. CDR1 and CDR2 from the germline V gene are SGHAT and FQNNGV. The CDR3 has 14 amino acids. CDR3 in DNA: TGTGCCAGCAGCTTGCAACACCCGAACACTGAAGCTTTCTTT. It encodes CASSLQHPNTEAFF.

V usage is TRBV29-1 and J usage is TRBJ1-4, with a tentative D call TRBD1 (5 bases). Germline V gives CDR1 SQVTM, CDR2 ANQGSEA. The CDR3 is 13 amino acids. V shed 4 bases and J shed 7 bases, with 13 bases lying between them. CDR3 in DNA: TGCAGCGTTGTTCGCAGGGTGTTTGAAAAACTGTTTTTT. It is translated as CSVVRRVFEKLFF.

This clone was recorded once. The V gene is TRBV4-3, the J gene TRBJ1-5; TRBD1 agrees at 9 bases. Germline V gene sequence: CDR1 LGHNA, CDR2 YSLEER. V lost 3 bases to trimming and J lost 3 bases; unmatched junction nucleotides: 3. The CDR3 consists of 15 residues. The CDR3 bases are TGCGCCAGCAGCCAGGGACAGGGCACCAATCAGCCCCAGCATTTT. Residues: CASSQGQGTNQPQHF.

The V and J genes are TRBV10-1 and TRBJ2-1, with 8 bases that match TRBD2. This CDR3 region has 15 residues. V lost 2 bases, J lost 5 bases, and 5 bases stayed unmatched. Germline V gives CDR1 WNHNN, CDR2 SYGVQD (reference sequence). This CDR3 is CASSEREGLNNEQFF. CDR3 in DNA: TGCGCCAGCAGTGAGCGGGAGGGCCTCAACAATGAGCAGTTCTTC.

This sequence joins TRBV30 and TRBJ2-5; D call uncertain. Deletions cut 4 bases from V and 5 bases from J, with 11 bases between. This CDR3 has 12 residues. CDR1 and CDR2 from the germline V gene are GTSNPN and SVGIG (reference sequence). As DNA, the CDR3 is TGTGCCTGGACTCTGTTGGGGGAGACCCAGTACTTC. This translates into CAWTLLGETQYF.

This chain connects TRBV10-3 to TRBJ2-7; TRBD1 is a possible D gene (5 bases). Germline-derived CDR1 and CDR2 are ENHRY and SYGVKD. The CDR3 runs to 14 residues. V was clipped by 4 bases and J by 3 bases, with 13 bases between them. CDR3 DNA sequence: TGTGCCATCAGTGGGACAAGCCTTAACTACGAGCAGTACTTC. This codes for CAISGTSLNYEQYF.

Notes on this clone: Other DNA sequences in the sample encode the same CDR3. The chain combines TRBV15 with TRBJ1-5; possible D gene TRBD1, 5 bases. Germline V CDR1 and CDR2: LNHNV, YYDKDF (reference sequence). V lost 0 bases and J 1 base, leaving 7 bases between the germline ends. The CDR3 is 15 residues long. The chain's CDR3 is CATSRDRDSNQPQHF. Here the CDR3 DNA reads TGTGCCACCAGCAGAGACCGGGACAGCAATCAGCCCCAGCATTTT.

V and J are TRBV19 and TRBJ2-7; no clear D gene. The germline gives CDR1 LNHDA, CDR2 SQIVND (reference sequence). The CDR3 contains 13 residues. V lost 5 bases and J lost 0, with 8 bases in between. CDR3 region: CASSETGSYEQYF. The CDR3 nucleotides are TGTGCCAGTAGTGAGACTGGCTCCTACGAGCAGTACTTC.

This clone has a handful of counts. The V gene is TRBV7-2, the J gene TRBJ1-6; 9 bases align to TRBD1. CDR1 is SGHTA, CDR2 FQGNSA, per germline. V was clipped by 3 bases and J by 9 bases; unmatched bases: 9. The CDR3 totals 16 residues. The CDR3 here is CASSFRDREFSSPLHF. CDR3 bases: TGTGCCAGCAGCTTCCGGGACAGGGAGTTCAGTTCACCCCTCCACTTT.

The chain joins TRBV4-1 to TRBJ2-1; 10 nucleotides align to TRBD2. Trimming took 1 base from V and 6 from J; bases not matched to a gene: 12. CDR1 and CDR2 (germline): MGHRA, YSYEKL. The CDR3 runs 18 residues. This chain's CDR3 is CASSQGSSGGPVGNEQFF. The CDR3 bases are TGCGCCAGCAGCCAAGGCAGTAGCGGGGGGCCTGTCGGCAATGAGCAGTTCTTC.

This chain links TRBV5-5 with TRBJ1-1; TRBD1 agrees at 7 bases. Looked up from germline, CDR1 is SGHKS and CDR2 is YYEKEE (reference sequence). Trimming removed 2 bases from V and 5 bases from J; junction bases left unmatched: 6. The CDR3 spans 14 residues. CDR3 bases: TGTGCCAGCAGCTTTACAGGGGTGGAAACTGAAGCTTTCTTT. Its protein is CASSFTGVETEAFF.

The CDR3: CASRGRGYEQYF. In DNA form, the CDR3 reads TGTGCCAGCAGGGGACGGGGCTACGAGCAGTACTTC. The V call is TRBV14, the J call TRBJ2-7; the D gene could be TRBD1 or TRBD2 (5 bases each). The V end lost 6 bases, the J end lost 3 bases, and 9 bases lay between the germline ends. Germline CDR1 and CDR2: SGHDN and FVKESK. The CDR3 spans 12 residues.

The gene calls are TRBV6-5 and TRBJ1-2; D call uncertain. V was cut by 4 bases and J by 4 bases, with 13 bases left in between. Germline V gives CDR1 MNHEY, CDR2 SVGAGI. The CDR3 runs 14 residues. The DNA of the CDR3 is TGTGCCAGCAGTTCCAACGGACTAGTCTATGGCTACACCTTC. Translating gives CASSSNGLVYGYTF.

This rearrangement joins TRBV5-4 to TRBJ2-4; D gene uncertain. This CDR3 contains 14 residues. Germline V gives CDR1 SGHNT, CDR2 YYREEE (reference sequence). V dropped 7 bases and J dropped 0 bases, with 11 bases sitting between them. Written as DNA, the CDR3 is TGTGCCAGCGGGGAAGGGCTAGCCAAAAACATTCAGTACTTC. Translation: CASGEGLAKNIQYF. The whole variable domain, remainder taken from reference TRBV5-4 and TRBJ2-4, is ETGVTQSPTHLIKTRGQQVTLRCSSQSGHNTVSWYQQALGQGPQFIFQYYREEENGRGNFPPRFSGLQFPNYSSELNVNALELDDSALYLCASGEGLAKNIQYFGAGTRLSVL.

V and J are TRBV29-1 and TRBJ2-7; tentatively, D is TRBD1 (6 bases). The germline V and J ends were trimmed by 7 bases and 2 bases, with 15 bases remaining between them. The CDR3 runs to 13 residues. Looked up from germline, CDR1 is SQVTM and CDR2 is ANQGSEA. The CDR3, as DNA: TGCAGCGCCCAAGCAGGGGACACCTACGAGCAGTACTTC. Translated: CSAQAGDTYEQYF.

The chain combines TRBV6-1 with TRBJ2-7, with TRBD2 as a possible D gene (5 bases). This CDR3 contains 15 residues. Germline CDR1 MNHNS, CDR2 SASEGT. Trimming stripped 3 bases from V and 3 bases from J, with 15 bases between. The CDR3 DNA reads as TGTGCCAGCAGTGAGATGGGATCTAGCCTCTACGAGCAGTACTTC. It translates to CASSEMGSSLYEQYF.

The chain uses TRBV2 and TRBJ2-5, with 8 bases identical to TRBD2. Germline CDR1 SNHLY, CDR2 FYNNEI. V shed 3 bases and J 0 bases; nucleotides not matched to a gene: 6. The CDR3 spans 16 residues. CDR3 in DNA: TGTGCCAGCAGTGAGATTGGGCGGGGGGACCAAGAGACCCAGTACTTC. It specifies CASSEIGRGDQETQYF.

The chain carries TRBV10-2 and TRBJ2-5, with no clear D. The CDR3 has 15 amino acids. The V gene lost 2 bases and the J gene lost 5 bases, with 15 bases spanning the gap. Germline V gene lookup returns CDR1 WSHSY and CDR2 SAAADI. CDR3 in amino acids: CASSEGQWAEETQYF. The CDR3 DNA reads TGCGCCAGCAGTGAGGGCCAGTGGGCGGAGGAGACCCAGTACTTC.

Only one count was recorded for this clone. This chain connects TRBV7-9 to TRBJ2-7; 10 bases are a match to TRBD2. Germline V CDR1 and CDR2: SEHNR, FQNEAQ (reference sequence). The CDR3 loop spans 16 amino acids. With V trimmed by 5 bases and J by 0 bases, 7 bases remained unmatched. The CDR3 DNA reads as TGTGCCAGCAGCCTCACTCTAGCGGGGGCCTCCTACGAGCAGTACTTC. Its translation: CASSLTLAGASYEQYF.

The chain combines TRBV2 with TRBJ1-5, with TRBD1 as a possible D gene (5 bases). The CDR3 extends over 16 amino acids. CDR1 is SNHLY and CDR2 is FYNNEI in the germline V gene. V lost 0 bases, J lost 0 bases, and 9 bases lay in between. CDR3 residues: CASSEAWGSSNQPQHF. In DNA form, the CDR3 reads TGTGCCAGCAGTGAAGCGTGGGGCAGTAGCAATCAGCCCCAGCATTTT. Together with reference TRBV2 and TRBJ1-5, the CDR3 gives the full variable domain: EPEVTQTPSHQVTQMGQEVILRCVPISNHLYFYWYRQILGQKVEFLVSFYNNEISEKSEIFDDQFSVERPDGSNFTLKIRSTKLEDSAMYFCASSEAWGSSNQPQHFGDGTRLSIL.